Ten or more counts support the clone carrying this TCR beta chain. TCRdb fed the RT-PCR reads into MiXCR, producing one record per CDR3 protein. The table lists roughly 230,000 distinct CDR3 sequences, around 14% of them singletons. This specimen comes from a study of patients and donors after allogeneic stem cell transplantation. This CDR3 is built from 15 residues. Germline V lookup: CDR1 SGHTA, CDR2 FQGNSA. V lost 0 bases to trimming and J lost 15 bases; unmatched junction nucleotides: 9. Input material: blood, either unsorted or a sorted T cell fraction (not recorded which). This clonotype was obtained from a human donor who was either an allogeneic HSCT recipient or a stem cell or donor lymphocyte infusion donor (not recorded which). It is not recorded whose cells these are; they may come from a transplant donor. The chain couples TRBV7-2 to TRBJ2-1; 12 bases line up with TRBD2. This CDR3 reads CASSLAASGGARGFF. The CDR3 nucleotides read TGTGCCAGCAGCTTAGCGGCTAGCGGGGGGGCCCGCGGGTTCTTC.